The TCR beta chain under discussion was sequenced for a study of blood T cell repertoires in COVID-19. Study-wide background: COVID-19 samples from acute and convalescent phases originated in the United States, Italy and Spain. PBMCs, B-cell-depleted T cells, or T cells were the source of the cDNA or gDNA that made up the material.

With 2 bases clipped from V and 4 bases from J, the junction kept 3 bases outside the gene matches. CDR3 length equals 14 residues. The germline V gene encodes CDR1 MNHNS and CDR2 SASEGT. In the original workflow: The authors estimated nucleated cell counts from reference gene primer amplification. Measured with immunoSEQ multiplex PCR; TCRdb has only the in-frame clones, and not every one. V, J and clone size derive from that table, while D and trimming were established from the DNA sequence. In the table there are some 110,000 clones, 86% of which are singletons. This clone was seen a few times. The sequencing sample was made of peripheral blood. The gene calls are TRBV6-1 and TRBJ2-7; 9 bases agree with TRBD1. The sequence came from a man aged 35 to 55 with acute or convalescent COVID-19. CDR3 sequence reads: CASSELGQGYEQYF. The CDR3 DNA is TGTGCCAGCAGTGAATTGGGACAGGGTTACGAGCAGTACTTC.